The text below deals with one T cell receptor beta chain. This sample stems from a study of CD8 T cells in ankylosing spondylitis. The germline V gene encodes CDR1 KGHDR and CDR2 SFDVKD. The V end lost 7 bases, the J end lost 4 bases, and 12 bases lay between the germline ends. The CDR3 sequence is 14 residues long. TCRdb reprocessed the 5' RACE reads via MiXCR and lists one record per CDR3 protein. Of about 250,000 distinct CDR3 sequences in the sample, under 35% are singletons; the top ten hold around 4.2%. This receptor was obtained from a male donor with ankylosing spondylitis or in good health (not recorded which). The chain links TRBV24-1 to TRBJ2-2; TRBD1 or TRBD2 may be the D gene (5 bases each). Sequencing was done on a sample of blood, either unsorted or a sorted T cell fraction (not recorded which). CDR3 protein: CATSPGTATGELFF. The CDR3 DNA sequence: TGTGCCACCAGCCCCGGGACGGCCACCGGGGAGCTGTTTTTT.